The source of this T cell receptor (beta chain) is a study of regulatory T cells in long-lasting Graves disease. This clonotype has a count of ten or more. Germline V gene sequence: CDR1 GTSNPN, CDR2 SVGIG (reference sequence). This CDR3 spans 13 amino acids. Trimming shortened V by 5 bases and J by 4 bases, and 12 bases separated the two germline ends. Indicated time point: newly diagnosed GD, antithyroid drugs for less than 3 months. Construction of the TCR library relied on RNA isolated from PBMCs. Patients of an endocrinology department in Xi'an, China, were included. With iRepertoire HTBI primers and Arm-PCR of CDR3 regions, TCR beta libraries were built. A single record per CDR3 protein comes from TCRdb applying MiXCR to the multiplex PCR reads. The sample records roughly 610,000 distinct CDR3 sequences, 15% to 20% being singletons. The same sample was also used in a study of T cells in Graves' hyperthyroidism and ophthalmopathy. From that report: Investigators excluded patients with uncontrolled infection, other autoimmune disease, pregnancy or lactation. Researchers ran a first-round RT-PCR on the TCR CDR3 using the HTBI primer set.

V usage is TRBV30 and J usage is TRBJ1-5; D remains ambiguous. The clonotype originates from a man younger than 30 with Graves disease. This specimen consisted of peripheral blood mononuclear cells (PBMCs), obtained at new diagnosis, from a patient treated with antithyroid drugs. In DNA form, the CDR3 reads TGTGCCTGGGCACGGACGACAAATCAGCCCCAGCATTTT. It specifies CAWARTTNQPQHF.